These 23 T cell receptor beta chains originate from one sample sequenced in a study of blood T cell repertoires in COVID-19. Using immunoSEQ multiplex PCR, the repertoire was profiled, and TCRdb retains in-frame clones only, with some absent. Of 150,000 to 200,000 clones listed, 85% were seen once; the top ten hold about 3.3%. Material: peripheral blood. Receptor source: a human donor with acute or convalescent COVID-19. The donor label of this sample is uncertain.

The V and J genes are TRBV6-5 and TRBJ1-1, with D unclear. The CDR3 has 13 residues. The germline V and J ends were trimmed by 7 bases and 2 bases, with 11 bases remaining between them. Germline-derived CDR1 and CDR2 are MNHEY and SVGAGI. CDR3 nucleotides: TGTGCCAGCAACGAGCCGCGAAACACTGAAGCTTTCTTT. As protein: CASNEPRNTEAFF.

The CDR3 DNA sequence: TGCGCCAGCAGCCAAGAGGGTGGAGGCCGGGCAGATACGCAGTATTTT. This codes for CASSQEGGGRADTQYF. The V call is TRBV4-1, the J call TRBJ2-3; weak D call: TRBD2 (5 bases). V shed 0 bases and J shed 4 bases, with 14 bases lying between them. CDR3 length: 16 residues. The germline CDR1 and CDR2 sequences are MGHRA and YSYEKL.

The table lists this clone with a few counts. The chain joins TRBV5-1 to TRBJ1-1; TRBD1 matches 9 bases. The CDR3 runs to 15 residues. V gave up 6 bases and J gave up 0 bases; unmatched junction bases: 6. Germline assignment: CDR1 SGHRS and CDR2 YFSETQ. The CDR3 is CASTGTGNLNTEAFF. DNA of the CDR3: TGCGCCAGCACCGGGACAGGGAATTTGAACACTGAAGCTTTCTTT.

Only one count was recorded for this clone. The rearrangement uses TRBV3-1 (or the pseudogene TRBV3-2) and TRBJ2-3, with 9 bases matching TRBD2. The CDR3 spans 16 residues. Germline V gene lookup returns CDR1 LGHDT and CDR2 YNNKEL (reference sequence). With 5 bases clipped from V and 0 bases from J, the junction kept 6 bases outside the gene matches. The CDR3 DNA is TGTGCCAGCAGCAAAAGCGGGACTAGCAGCACAGATACGCAGTATTTT. Amino acid sequence: CASSKSGTSSTDTQYF.

This clone was counted between two and nine times. V is TRBV18 and J is TRBJ1-4; perhaps TRBD1 as D (6 bases). Germline CDR1 and CDR2: KGHSH and LQKENI. V lost 5 bases and J 5 bases, leaving 9 bases between the germline ends. CDR3 length: 13 amino acids. This CDR3 reads CASSSDRNEKLFF. CDR3 bases: TGTGCCAGCTCATCGGACAGAAATGAAAAACTGTTTTTT.

The chain links TRBV10-3 to TRBJ2-1; 8 bases fit TRBD1. The germline gives CDR1 ENHRY, CDR2 SYGVKD. CDR3 length: 13 amino acids. V gave up 9 bases and J gave up 8 bases; unmatched junction bases: 9. CDR3 region: CAITGTGHDEQFF. The CDR3 region has the DNA TGTGCCATTACCGGGACAGGCCACGATGAGCAGTTCTTC.

The chain has TRBV24-1 and TRBJ1-5, with D tentatively TRBD1 (6 bases). The germline gives CDR1 KGHDR, CDR2 SFDVKD. V was cut by 4 bases and J by 0 bases, with 18 bases left in between. The CDR3 length is 18 residues. The CDR3 bases are TGTGCCACCAGTGAGGCCCCCTGGGGGACACGTAGCAATCAGCCCCAGCATTTT. Amino acids: CATSEAPWGTRSNQPQHF.

The chain links TRBV3-1 (or the pseudogene TRBV3-2) to TRBJ1-2; unclear D gene. The germline CDR1 and CDR2 sequences are LGHDT and YNNKEL (reference sequence). V lost 5 bases to trimming and J lost 4 bases, with 14 bases between them. CDR3 size: 14 residues. The CDR3 sequence is CASSSFGDTYGYTF. The DNA for the CDR3 is TGTGCCAGCAGCTCTTTCGGGGATACCTATGGCTACACCTTC.

This clone was detected a few times. The chain uses TRBV5-1 and TRBJ1-2; no clear D gene. The germline V and J ends were trimmed by 1 base and 1 base, with 11 bases remaining between them. CDR1 SGHRS and CDR2 YFSETQ come from the germline V gene. This CDR3 region has 15 residues. CDR3 in amino acids: CASSLNSQYNYGYTF. CDR3 DNA: TGCGCCAGCAGCTTGAACAGCCAATATAACTATGGCTACACCTTC.

This clone came up once. The chain uses TRBV7-2 and TRBJ1-2; tentative D call: TRBD1 (5 bases). The V gene lost 1 base and the J gene lost 2 bases, with 11 bases spanning the gap. The CDR3 consists of 15 residues. CDR1 is SGHTA, CDR2 FQGNSA, per germline. The CDR3 nucleotides are TGTGCCAGCAGCTTAGGACAGATGAACAACTATGGCTACACCTTC. It is translated as CASSLGQMNNYGYTF. The full variable domain, with the rest looked up from reference TRBV7-2 and TRBJ1-2, is GAGVSQSPSNKVTEKGKDVELRCDPISGHTALYWYRQSLGQGLEFLIYFQGNSAPDKSGLPSDRFSAERTGGSVSTLTIQRTQQEDSAVYLCASSLGQMNNYGYTFGSGTRLTVV.

The chain has TRBV29-1 and TRBJ1-3, with D perhaps TRBD1 (6 bases). With 7 bases removed from V and 3 bases from J, the gap between germline ends came to 16 bases. Germline CDR1 and CDR2: SQVTM and ANQGSEA. This CDR3 is 14 amino acids long. The CDR3 reads CSGRIQGVGNTIYF. CDR3 bases: TGCAGCGGCCGGATACAGGGAGTTGGAAACACCATATATTTT.

This chain uses TRBV3-1 (or the pseudogene TRBV3-2) with TRBJ2-5; TRBD2 matches 12 bases. Trimming at V came to 7 bases and at J to 1 base, leaving 4 bases not matched to a gene. Germline CDR1 and CDR2: LGHDT and YNNKEL (reference sequence). The CDR3 has 15 residues. The CDR3 protein is CASTLAGGPQETQYF. CDR3 bases: TGTGCCAGCACCCTAGCGGGGGGGCCCCAAGAGACCCAGTACTTC.

V gene TRBV18 combines with J gene TRBJ1-4, with D tentatively TRBD1 (5 bases). Between the trimmed V and J ends, which lost 2 bases and 4 bases, there was a span of 11 bases. Germline V gene data show CDR1 as KGHSH and CDR2 as LQKENI. The CDR3 is made up of 15 amino acids. CDR3 amino acids: CASSPIRANNEKLFF. The CDR3 coding sequence is TGTGCCAGCTCACCAATCAGGGCGAATAATGAAAAACTGTTTTTT.

The V gene is TRBV20-1, the J gene TRBJ1-1; 7 nucleotides agree with TRBD1. The V gene's germline CDR1 is DFQATT and CDR2 SNEGSKA (reference sequence). With 3 bases clipped from V and 4 bases from J, the junction kept 14 bases outside the gene matches. The CDR3 runs to 16 residues. The CDR3 DNA reads TGCAGTGCTAGTTACCCAGGGGGAAGGTTAGGCACTGAAGCTTTCTTT. Translated, it gives CSASYPGGRLGTEAFF.

The chain employs TRBV3-1 (or the pseudogene TRBV3-2) and TRBJ1-2; 7 bases match TRBD1. CDR3 length: 13 residues. Germline V gene data show CDR1 as LGHDT and CDR2 as YNNKEL (reference sequence). V dropped 1 base and J dropped 8; count of bases not matched to a gene: 4. CDR3 sequence: CASSQATGEGYTF. CDR3 nucleotides: TGTGCCAGCAGCCAAGCCACAGGGGAAGGCTACACCTTC.

The gene calls are TRBV6-8 and TRBJ2-3; 8 positions match TRBD2. The CDR3 contains 19 residues. V shed 0 bases, J shed 4 bases, and the junction held 15 bases outside the gene matches. Germline V CDR1 and CDR2: MNHGY, SAAAGT. The CDR3 protein is CASSYSRHPGLGDSDTQYF. DNA of the CDR3: TGTGCCAGCAGTTACTCGAGGCACCCGGGACTAGGGGATTCAGATACGCAGTATTTT.

A word on this clone: Different DNA sequences within this sample yield the same CDR3. V usage is TRBV4-2 and J usage is TRBJ2-7; TRBD1 matches at 7 bases. The V and J ends lost 0 bases and 3 bases, in that order; junction bases with no gene match: 2. This CDR3 is built from 14 residues. Germline V gene sequence: CDR1 LGHNA, CDR2 YNFKEQ. CDR3 amino acids: CASSQEAGGYEQYF. The CDR3 bases are TGTGCCAGCAGCCAAGAAGCAGGGGGCTACGAGCAGTACTTC.

This rearrangement joins TRBV18 to TRBJ2-7; maybe TRBD1 (5 bases). V was clipped by 6 bases and J by 2 bases, with 14 bases between them. This CDR3 contains 14 residues. Germline V lookup: CDR1 KGHSH, CDR2 LQKENI. CDR3 coding DNA: TGTGCCAGCTCCCTCGGACAAGCCACCTACGAGCAGTACTTC. This codes for CASSLGQATYEQYF.

The chain joins TRBV5-4 to TRBJ1-2, with D possibly TRBD1 on 6 matching bases. Trimming removed 1 base at V and 5 bases at J, with 12 bases between. The CDR3 runs to 14 residues. Germline V CDR1 and CDR2: SGHNT, YYREEE (reference sequence). The chain's CDR3 is CASSLSQGDYGYTF. In DNA form, the CDR3 reads TGTGCCAGCAGCTTGTCACAGGGAGATTATGGCTACACCTTC.

CDR3 sequence reads: CSASDPDRFYEQYF. CDR3 DNA sequence: TGCAGTGCTAGTGATCCGGACAGGTTCTACGAGCAGTACTTC. The chain joins TRBV20-1 to TRBJ2-7; TRBD1 matches 7 bases. CDR3 length: 14 residues. The germline V gene has CDR1 DFQATT and CDR2 SNEGSKA (reference sequence). V lost 3 bases to trimming and J lost 3 bases; unmatched junction nucleotides: 8.

The chain is built from TRBV19 and TRBJ1-5; TRBD1 might be the D (5 bases). The length of the CDR3 is 14 residues. Germline V CDR1 and CDR2: LNHDA, SQIVND (reference sequence). Trimming removed 4 bases from V and 2 bases from J, with 9 bases in between. Here the CDR3 reads CASSSSGGNQPQHF. The CDR3 DNA reads TGTGCCAGTAGTAGCTCGGGGGGCAATCAGCCCCAGCATTTT.

V usage is TRBV2 and J usage is TRBJ1-5; D is uncertain. Deletions cut 9 bases from V and 4 bases from J, with 13 bases between. The CDR3 loop spans 13 amino acids. The germline gives CDR1 SNHLY, CDR2 FYNNEI. CDR3 DNA sequence: TGTGCCAGTGGGGAGTGGGAGAATCAGCCCCAGCATTTT. Translation: CASGEWENQPQHF.

This chain joins TRBV6-2 or TRBV6-3 and TRBJ1-5; tentative D call: TRBD1 (6 bases). The CDR3 totals 15 residues. The V gene lost 7 bases and the J gene lost 6 bases, with 19 bases spanning the gap. CDR1 MNHEY and CDR2 SVGEGT come from the germline V gene. The CDR3 region has the DNA TGTGCCAGCAACCCCAAGGGGGATTTGGGTCAGCCCCAGCATTTT. Translating gives CASNPKGDLGQPQHF.